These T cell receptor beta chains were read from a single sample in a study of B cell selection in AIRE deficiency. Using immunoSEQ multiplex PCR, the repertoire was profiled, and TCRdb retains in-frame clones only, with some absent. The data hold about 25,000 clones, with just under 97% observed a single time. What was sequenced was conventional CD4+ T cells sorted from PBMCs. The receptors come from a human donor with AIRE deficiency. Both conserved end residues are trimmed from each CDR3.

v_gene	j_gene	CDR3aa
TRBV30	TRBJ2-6	AWSEDRGPGANVLT
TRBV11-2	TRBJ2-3	ASSLRDTQY
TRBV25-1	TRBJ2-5	ASSEWAGQETQY
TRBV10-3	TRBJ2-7	AISDSGLAGGPTYEQY
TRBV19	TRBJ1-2	ASQAHTNYPYGYT
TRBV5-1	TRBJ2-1	ASSYGLAKYNEQF
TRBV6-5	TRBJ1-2	ASTFGGGPSGYT
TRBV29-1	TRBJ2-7	SVSGGTGRIGYEQY
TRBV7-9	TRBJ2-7	ASSLGWDGGTEQY
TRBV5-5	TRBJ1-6	ASSLARGSNSPLH
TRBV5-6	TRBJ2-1	ASSSQIVLAGFNEQF
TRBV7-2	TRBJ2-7	ASSLASGTGNSYEQY
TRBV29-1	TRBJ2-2	SIYLGQPNTGELF
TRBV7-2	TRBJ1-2	ASSLAGTQSSHYGYT
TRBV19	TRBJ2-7	ASSIGTGEGYEQY
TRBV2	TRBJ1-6	ASSEREVRSSPLH
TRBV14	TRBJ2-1	ASSQEGPSKGHNNEQF
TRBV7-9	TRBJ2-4	ASSSPRERAKNIQY
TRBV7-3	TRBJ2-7	ASSSGGGADEQY
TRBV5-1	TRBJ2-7	ASSLGGQAYEQY
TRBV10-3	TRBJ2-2	APEGQGFPGTGELF
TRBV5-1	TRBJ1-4	ASSLGRLLQGQVEKLF
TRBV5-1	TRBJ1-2	ASSSDPGRSNYGYT
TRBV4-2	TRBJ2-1	ASSPRGLAPEQF
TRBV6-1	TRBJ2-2	ASRVDSINTGELF
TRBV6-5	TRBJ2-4	ASSYSIGANIQY
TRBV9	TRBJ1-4	ASSLGRGLRGEKLF
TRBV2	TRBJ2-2	ASSWGLLVSGELF
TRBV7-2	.	ANTSGGFYEQY
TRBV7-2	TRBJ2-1	ASSPYRGPAYNEQF
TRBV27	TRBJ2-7	ASSLITGTGGSEQY
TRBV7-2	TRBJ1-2	ASSLERSHNT
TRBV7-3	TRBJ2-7	ASSLHPGLVMGEQY
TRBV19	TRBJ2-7	ASSITGVPYEQY
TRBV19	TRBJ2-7	ASSRTGGAYEQY
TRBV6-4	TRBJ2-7	ASSDNSGEQY
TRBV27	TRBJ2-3	ASSPHADTQY
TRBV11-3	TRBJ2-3	ASSPGTGGIADTQY